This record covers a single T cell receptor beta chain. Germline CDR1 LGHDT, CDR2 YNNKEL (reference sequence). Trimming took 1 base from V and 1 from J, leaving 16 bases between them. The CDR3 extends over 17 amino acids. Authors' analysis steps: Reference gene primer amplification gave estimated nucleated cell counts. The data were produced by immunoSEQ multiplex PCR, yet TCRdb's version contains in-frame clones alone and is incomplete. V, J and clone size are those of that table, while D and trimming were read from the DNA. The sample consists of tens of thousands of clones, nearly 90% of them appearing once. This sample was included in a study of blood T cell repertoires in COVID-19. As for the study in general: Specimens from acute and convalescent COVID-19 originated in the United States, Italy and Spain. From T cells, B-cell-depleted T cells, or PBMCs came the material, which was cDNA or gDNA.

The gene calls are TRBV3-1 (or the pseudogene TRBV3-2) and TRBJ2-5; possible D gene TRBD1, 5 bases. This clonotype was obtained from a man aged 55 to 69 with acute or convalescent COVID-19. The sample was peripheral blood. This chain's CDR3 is CASSQVLGRASQETQYF. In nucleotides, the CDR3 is TGTGCCAGCAGCCAAGTTCTTGGCAGGGCTAGCCAAGAGACCCAGTACTTC.